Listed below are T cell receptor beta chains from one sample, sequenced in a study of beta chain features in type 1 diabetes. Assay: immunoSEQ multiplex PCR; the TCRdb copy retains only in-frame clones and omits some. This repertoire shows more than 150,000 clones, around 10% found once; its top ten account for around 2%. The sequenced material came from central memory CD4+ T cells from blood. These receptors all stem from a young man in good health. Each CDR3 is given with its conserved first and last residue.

CDR3: CATSSRGGSETQYF; J: TRBJ2-5; V: TRBV15
CDR3: CASSLWLQNIQYF; J: TRBJ2-4; V: TRBV28
CDR3: CASTLGVGVHEQFF; J: TRBJ2-1; V: TRBV9
CDR3: CASSQEGKAGQETQYF; J: TRBJ2-5; V: TRBV4-1
CDR3: CAWMLRDRGLNTEAFF; J: TRBJ1-1; V: TRBV30
CDR3: CASSQDQGRVTEAFF; J: TRBJ1-1; V: TRBV4-1
CDR3: CASRSGLGYSNQPQHF; J: TRBJ1-5; V: TRBV28
CDR3: CASQDRVNTEAFF; J: TRBJ1-1; V: TRBV25-1
CDR3: CACGRQYNSPLHF; J: TRBJ1-6; V: TRBV30
CDR3: CASSLSGSNNEQFF; J: TRBJ2-1; V: TRBV7-2
CDR3: CASSAPGTSKETQYF; J: TRBJ2-5; V: TRBV9
CDR3: CASSQDPTGNYGYTF; J: TRBJ1-2; V: TRBV4-3
CDR3: CASSVDSRAPLHF; J: TRBJ1-6; V: TRBV7-2
CDR3: CSFVGLDEQFF; J: TRBJ2-1; V: TRBV20-1
CDR3: CASSRTGHRNTEAFF; J: TRBJ1-1; V: TRBV28
CDR3: CASSLDLAGGPYEQYF; J: TRBJ2-7; V: TRBV7-2
CDR3: CATSRAGRGRNNEQYF; J: TRBJ2-7; V: TRBV15
CDR3: CASSVRAGEQFF; J: TRBJ2-1; V: TRBV2
CDR3: CASSFLPGQGLGTNEKLFF; J: TRBJ1-4; V: TRBV5-1
CDR3: CATSRDSAGANVLTF; J: TRBJ2-6; V: TRBV15
CDR3: CASSFLPLAGGTYEQYF; J: TRBJ2-7; V: TRBV5-1
CDR3: CASSVVGQGNIQYF; J: TRBJ2-4; V: TRBV9
CDR3: CATSRAGGELFF; J: TRBJ2-2; V: TRBV15
CDR3: CASSPSGQGADGELFF; J: TRBJ2-2; V: TRBV7-3
CDR3: CASRKGGDSSYEQYF; J: TRBJ2-7; V: TRBV5-1
CDR3: CASSAIRDRAVNEQFF; J: TRBJ2-1; V: TRBV28
CDR3: CASSQARAGNSPLHF; J: TRBJ1-6; V: TRBV14
CDR3: CASRGQDTEAFF; J: TRBJ1-1; V: TRBV9
CDR3: CASSPLAGTDTQYF; J: TRBJ2-3; V: TRBV5-1
CDR3: CASSESKAGFGGSGEAFF; J: TRBJ1-1; V: TRBV25-1
CDR3: CASSVPGPGTDTQYF; J: TRBJ2-3; V: TRBV5-4
CDR3: CASSDPPSHNEQFF; J: TRBJ2-1; V: TRBV25-1
CDR3: CASSPRGQGAPYEQYF; J: TRBJ2-7; V: TRBV11-1
CDR3: CASSRGREAFF; J: TRBJ1-1; V: TRBV27
CDR3: CASSDQVLAETQYF; J: TRBJ2-5; V: TRBV9
CDR3: CASSSAGRSYNEQFF; J: TRBJ2-1; V: TRBV5-1
CDR3: CASSVDEGPSYGYTF; J: TRBJ1-2; V: TRBV9
CDR3: CASSDRDTQYF; J: TRBJ2-3; V: TRBV2
CDR3: CASSQILGAGEVRNTQYF; J: TRBJ2-3; V: TRBV4-2
CDR3: CASRTPRQGVNQPQHF; J: TRBJ1-5; V: TRBV28
CDR3: CATSGQKQGAHNQPQHF; J: TRBJ1-5; V: TRBV15
CDR3: CATSRDKPNEKLFF; J: TRBJ1-4; V: TRBV15
CDR3: CASSLVAGTSGRGNEQFF; J: TRBJ2-1; V: TRBV7-2
CDR3: CATSRSGTGYNEQFF; J: TRBJ2-1; V: TRBV15
CDR3: CASSLTRNTEAFF; J: TRBJ1-1; V: TRBV5-1
CDR3: CASSVVAGSAYEQYF; J: TRBJ2-7; V: TRBV9
CDR3: CASSPGRGRTNEKLFF; J: TRBJ1-4; V: TRBV18
CDR3: CASSLGLAGVNEQFF; J: TRBJ2-1; V: TRBV7-3
CDR3: CASSPRTGRDEQFF; J: TRBJ2-1; V: TRBV7-2
CDR3: CASSPTGGKETQYF; J: TRBJ2-5; V: TRBV7-7
CDR3: CASSLRARGEQYF; J: TRBJ2-7; V: TRBV11-1
CDR3: CASSLGTEYEQYF; J: TRBJ2-7; V: TRBV7-3
CDR3: CAISGGITGTNTEAFF; J: TRBJ1-1; V: TRBV10-3
CDR3: CSVAGGPDQPQHF; J: TRBJ1-5; V: TRBV29-1
CDR3: CASRLSGTANTEAFF; J: TRBJ1-1; V: TRBV7-2
CDR3: CASSHNSSRTGDLMNTEAFF; J: TRBJ1-1; V: TRBV4-1
CDR3: CASSDRGSTDTQYF; J: TRBJ2-3; V: TRBV2
CDR3: CATSRDYKNTEAFF; J: TRBJ1-1; V: TRBV15
CDR3: CSVGTYQGETQYF; J: TRBJ2-5; V: TRBV29-1